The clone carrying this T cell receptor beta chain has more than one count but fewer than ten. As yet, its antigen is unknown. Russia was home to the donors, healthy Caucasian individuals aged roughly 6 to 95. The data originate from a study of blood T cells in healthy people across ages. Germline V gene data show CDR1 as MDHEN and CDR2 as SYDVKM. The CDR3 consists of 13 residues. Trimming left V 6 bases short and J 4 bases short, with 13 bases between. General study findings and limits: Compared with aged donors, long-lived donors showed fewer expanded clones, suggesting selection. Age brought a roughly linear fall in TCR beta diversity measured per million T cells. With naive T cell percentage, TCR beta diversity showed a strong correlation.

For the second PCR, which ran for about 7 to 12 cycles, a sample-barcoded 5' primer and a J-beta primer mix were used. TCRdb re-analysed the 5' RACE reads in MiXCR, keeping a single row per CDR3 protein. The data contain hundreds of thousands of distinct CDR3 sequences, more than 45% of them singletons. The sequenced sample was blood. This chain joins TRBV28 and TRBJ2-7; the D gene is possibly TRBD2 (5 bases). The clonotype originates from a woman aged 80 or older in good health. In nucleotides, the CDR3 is TGTGCCAGCAGGCCGCCGTCGGGGTACGAGCAGTACTTC. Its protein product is CASRPPSGYEQYF.